The next 29 T cell receptor beta chains were all read from a single sample in a study of T cell responses to AZD1222 COVID-19 vaccine. Here immunoSEQ multiplex PCR was the method, and the copy in TCRdb shows in-frame clones only, minus some. The sample includes approximately 46,000 clones, roughly 80% of them seen just once. Material: peripheral blood, obtained on day 0 of AZD1222 vaccination. The receptor set was obtained from an adult in good health.

J is TRBJ2-3 and V is TRBV4-1; the D gene could be TRBD1 or TRBD2 (6 bases each). Germline V lookup: CDR1 MGHRA, CDR2 YSYEKL. The CDR3 is 14 residues long. Trimming removed 3 bases from V and 6 bases from J, with 13 bases in between. The CDR3 sequence is CASSHPGAADTQYF. As DNA, the CDR3 is TGCGCCAGCAGCCACCCGGGGGCGGCGGATACGCAGTATTTT.

J is TRBJ1-2 and V is TRBV10-2; no clear D. The CDR3 has 14 amino acids. Germline CDR1 and CDR2: WSHSY and SAAADI. Trimming shortened V by 6 bases and J by 0 bases, and 11 bases separated the two germline ends. This CDR3 reads CASRKDGANYGYTF. In DNA, the CDR3 is TGCGCCAGCAGGAAGGACGGTGCTAACTATGGCTACACCTTC.

The V call is TRBV4-1, the J call TRBJ1-5; 7 bases line up with TRBD1. The CDR3 sequence is 15 residues long. The germline gives CDR1 MGHRA, CDR2 YSYEKL. The junction had 4 bases not matched to a gene; V was cut back by 0 bases and J by 5 bases. Here the CDR3 DNA reads TGCGCCAGCAGCCAAGAAGACAGGGTATATCAGCCCCAGCATTTT. It translates to CASSQEDRVYQPQHF.

The sample holds a few counts of this clone. The rearrangement joins TRBV3-1 (or the pseudogene TRBV3-2) to TRBJ2-3; no clear D gene. CDR3 length: 12 amino acids. V was clipped by 5 bases and J by 4 bases, with 7 bases between them. CDR1 is LGHDT, CDR2 YNNKEL, per germline (reference sequence). The CDR3 DNA reads as TGTGCCAGCAGCGCCCTCCCAGATACGCAGTATTTT. Protein sequence: CASSALPDTQYF.

The chain combines TRBV28 with TRBJ1-3; D may be TRBD1 (6 bases). Germline CDR1 reads MDHEN; CDR2 reads SYDVKM. This CDR3 spans 14 amino acids. V shed 7 bases and J shed 0 bases, with 10 bases lying between them. Here the CDR3 DNA reads TGTGCCAGCACCCCGACAGGCTCTGGAAACACCATATATTTT. Translating it yields CASTPTGSGNTIYF.

This clone has only one observation. The CDR3 region has the DNA TGTGCCATCCCCGGGCCCCTAGCGGGGAACACCGGGGAGCTGTTTTTT. Translating it yields CAIPGPLAGNTGELFF. The chain joins TRBV10-3 to TRBJ2-2; 8 positions agree with TRBD2. The V gene end was trimmed by 8 bases and the J gene end by 1 base; junction bases not matched to a gene: 9. Germline V lookup: CDR1 ENHRY, CDR2 SYGVKD. This CDR3 comprises 16 residues.

The gene calls are TRBV30 and TRBJ1-5, with TRBD1 as a possible D gene (6 bases). Trimming removed 0 bases at V and 4 bases at J, with 7 bases between. Germline values: CDR1 GTSNPN, CDR2 SVGIG (reference sequence). CDR3 length equals 13 residues. CDR3 sequence reads: CAWSVGGNQPQHF. CDR3 sequence (DNA): TGTGCCTGGAGTGTAGGGGGGAATCAGCCCCAGCATTTT.

J is TRBJ2-3 and V is TRBV11-2; either TRBD1 or TRBD2 may fit D (5 bases each). The CDR3 is made up of 16 amino acids. The germline V gene has CDR1 SGHAT and CDR2 FQNNGV. Trimming took off 5 bases at V and 0 bases at J, with 15 bases between the two ends. This CDR3 is CASSGRQPPSTDTQYF. CDR3 bases: TGTGCCAGCAGCGGGAGACAGCCCCCTAGCACAGATACGCAGTATTTT.

This chain uses TRBV24-1 with TRBJ2-1, with D possibly TRBD2 on 6 matching bases. V gave up 3 bases and J gave up 0 bases, with 11 bases separating them. Germline loops: CDR1 KGHDR, CDR2 SFDVKD. The CDR3 has 16 residues. The CDR3 DNA reads as TGTGCCACCAGTGATCCGAGCGGGCTCTCCTACAATGAGCAGTTCTTC. Residues: CATSDPSGLSYNEQFF.

The rearrangement links TRBV28 to TRBJ2-2, with no clear D. The CDR3 is 13 amino acids. Per the germline V gene, CDR1 is MDHEN and CDR2 is SYDVKM. Trimming stripped 5 bases from V and 9 bases from J, with 13 bases between. The CDR3 nucleotides are TGTGCCAGCAGTCCCCCGGTAATCAGGGAGCTGTTTTTT. It codes for CASSPPVIRELFF.

CDR3 loop: CASSYANNRAFF. The CDR3 region has the DNA TGTGCCAGCAGTTACGCCAACAACAGGGCTTTCTTT. This chain connects TRBV6-6 to TRBJ1-1, with a weak D call TRBD1 (5 bases). The CDR3 is made up of 12 amino acids. The germline CDR1 and CDR2 sequences are MNHNY and SVGAGI (reference sequence). V was trimmed by 2 bases and J by 11 bases, leaving 12 bases between them.

This sequence joins TRBV19 and TRBJ1-6; D call uncertain. Germline CDR1 LNHDA, CDR2 SQIVND (reference sequence). CDR3 size: 15 residues. V lost 3 bases and J lost 5, with 11 bases in between. The DNA for the CDR3 is TGTGCCAGTAGTATTACAGCCCTAAATAATTCACCCCTCCACTTT. It is translated as CASSITALNNSPLHF. Variable domain in full (rest from reference TRBV19 and TRBJ1-6): DGGITQSPKYLFRKEGQNVTLSCEQNLNHDAMYWYRQDPGQGLRLIYYSQIVNDFQKGDIAEGYSVSREKKESFPLTVTSAQKNPTAFYLCASSITALNNSPLHFGNGTRLTVT.

The chain links TRBV19 to TRBJ1-1; TRBD1 aligns across 7 bases. Per germline, CDR1 LNHDA and CDR2 SQIVND (reference sequence). The CDR3 covers 14 residues. J lost 5 bases, V lost 7 bases, and 10 bases had no gene match. This CDR3 reads CASTVEGARTEAFF. In nucleotides, the CDR3 is TGTGCCAGTACCGTAGAGGGGGCGCGAACTGAAGCTTTCTTT.

This sequence joins TRBV6-4 and TRBJ2-2; D not resolved. Trimming took off 3 bases at V and 1 base at J, with 6 bases between the two ends. CDR3 length: 14 residues. The germline CDR1 and CDR2 sequences are MRHNA and SNTAGT. The CDR3 region has the DNA TGTGCCAGCAGTGAGGGTTTGAACACCGGGGAGCTGTTTTTT. This gives the protein CASSEGLNTGELFF.

This clone was detected only once. This chain connects TRBV3-1 (or the pseudogene TRBV3-2) to TRBJ1-1; D gene unclear. The length of the CDR3 is 11 residues. Germline loops: CDR1 LGHDT, CDR2 YNNKEL (reference sequence). V lost 0 bases and J 4 bases, leaving 0 bases between the germline ends. The CDR3 loop reads CASSQDTEAFF. The CDR3, as DNA: TGTGCCAGCAGCCAAGACACTGAAGCTTTCTTT.

The chain employs TRBV6-1 and TRBJ2-3; 9 bases are shared with TRBD2. The length of the CDR3 is 16 residues. V was pared by 4 bases and J by 0 bases, with 5 bases of the junction left unmatched. Germline CDR1 is MNHNS and CDR2 is SASEGT. CDR3 in amino acids: CASSVLSGGSTDTQYF. For the CDR3, the DNA is TGTGCCAGCAGTGTTCTTAGCGGGGGTAGCACAGATACGCAGTATTTT.

The CDR3 here is CASSQALWGGEKLFF. Written as DNA, the CDR3 is TGTGCCAGCAGCCAAGCTCTTTGGGGGGGGGAAAAACTGTTTTTT. This chain links TRBV3-1 (or the pseudogene TRBV3-2) with TRBJ1-4; a possible D gene is TRBD1 (5 bases). The CDR3 runs to 15 residues. Germline values: CDR1 LGHDT, CDR2 YNNKEL (reference sequence). The V and J ends lost 1 base and 8 bases respectively, with 14 bases between them.

The count of this clone is one. This chain uses TRBV6-1 with TRBJ2-2; 11 nucleotides match TRBD2. The junction had 7 bases not matched to a gene; V was cut back by 3 bases and J by 7 bases. The CDR3 covers 16 residues. CDR1 and CDR2 from the germline V gene are MNHNS and SASEGT. The CDR3 loop reads CASSDPGLAVNGELFF. The CDR3 DNA follows: TGTGCCAGCAGTGACCCGGGACTAGCGGTGAACGGGGAGCTGTTTTTT.

V and J are TRBV5-1 and TRBJ2-3; 10 bases fit TRBD2. Germline V gene lookup returns CDR1 SGHRS and CDR2 YFSETQ. The CDR3 length is 17 residues. V gave up 4 bases and J gave up 1 base; unmatched junction bases: 9. This chain's CDR3 is CASSPINGLAGTDTQYF. The CDR3 DNA is TGCGCCAGCAGCCCCATTAACGGACTAGCGGGCACAGATACGCAGTATTTT.

Only a few counts were recorded for this clone. This chain joins TRBV5-1 and TRBJ1-2; 8 bases are shared with TRBD1. This CDR3 spans 20 amino acids. J lost 4 bases, V lost 0 bases, and 20 bases had no gene match. Germline V CDR1 and CDR2: SGHRS, YFSETQ. CDR3 in amino acids: CASSLDGLGQGQGGGYGYTF. CDR3 nucleotide sequence: TGCGCCAGCAGCTTGGACGGCCTTGGACAGGGCCAAGGTGGGGGCTATGGCTACACCTTC.

V and J are TRBV30 and TRBJ1-5; D not certain. The CDR3 consists of 13 residues. Germline V gene data show CDR1 as GTSNPN and CDR2 as SVGIG (reference sequence). With 1 base removed from V and 1 base from J, the gap between germline ends came to 5 bases. Here the CDR3 DNA reads TGTGCCTGGAGTGCAGCAAGCAATCAGCCCCAGCATTTT. Amino acids: CAWSAASNQPQHF.

This chain joins TRBV6-5 and TRBJ2-7, with TRBD2 matching over 11 bases. Germline lookup yields CDR1 MNHEY and CDR2 SVGAGI. With 6 bases clipped from V and 4 bases from J, the junction kept 5 bases outside the gene matches. The CDR3 is 14 residues long. CDR3 region: CASSQGLADYEQYF. The CDR3 DNA reads TGTGCCAGCAGCCAGGGACTAGCGGATTACGAGCAGTACTTC.

Worth noting for this clone: Other DNA sequences in this specimen translate into the identical CDR3. The chain links TRBV18 to TRBJ2-3; no firm D call. The CDR3 is 13 residues long. Germline V CDR1 and CDR2: KGHSH, LQKENI. Trimming left V 3 bases short and J 5 bases short, with 9 bases between. CDR3 protein: CASSPTNGDTQYF. The DNA of the CDR3 is TGTGCCAGCTCACCGACAAACGGAGATACGCAGTATTTT.

This chain joins TRBV6-5 and TRBJ1-2; perhaps TRBD1 as D (6 bases). Trimming removed 6 bases from V and 7 bases from J, with 15 bases in between. There are 13 residues in the CDR3. Per the germline V gene, CDR1 is MNHEY and CDR2 is SVGAGI. CDR3: CASSIEGGLGYTF. The CDR3 DNA follows: TGTGCCAGCAGCATAGAGGGGGGGCTTGGCTACACCTTC.

The gene calls are TRBV20-1 and TRBJ1-1; no clear D gene. The germline V and J ends were trimmed by 3 bases and 10 bases, with 15 bases remaining between them. Germline V gives CDR1 DFQATT, CDR2 SNEGSKA (reference sequence). The CDR3 extends over 12 amino acids. The CDR3 sequence is CSASKGSVGAFF. The CDR3 nucleotides are TGCAGTGCTAGTAAGGGATCGGTAGGAGCTTTCTTT.

The J gene is TRBJ2-6, the V gene TRBV6-6; 7 bases match TRBD1. The germline gives CDR1 MNHNY, CDR2 SVGAGI (reference sequence). This CDR3 region has 15 residues. Germline trimming cut 4 bases from V and 2 bases from J; bases unmatched to any gene: 2. CDR3 DNA: TGTGCCAGCAGTTTAGACAGGGCTGGGGCCAACGTCCTGACTTTC. This sequence encodes CASSLDRAGANVLTF.

Note on this clone: Mismatch with germline at one junction end may stem from a read error. V and J are TRBV6-5 and TRBJ2-4; TRBD1 might be the D (8 bases). Looked up from germline, CDR1 is MNHEY and CDR2 is SVGAGI. The CDR3 has 11 amino acids. CDR3 coding DNA: TGTGCCAGCAGCGACCCTGGACAGGGACTATTC. Its translation is CASSDPGQGLF.

The chain couples TRBV19 to TRBJ1-2; a possible D gene is TRBD1 (6 bases). The CDR3 has 14 residues. Germline V gives CDR1 LNHDA, CDR2 SQIVND (reference sequence). The V end was cut by 5 bases, the J end by 4 bases, with 14 bases between. Written as DNA, the CDR3 is TGTGCCAGTAGTCATCAGGAAGGGGGCTATGGCTACACCTTC. It translates to CASSHQEGGYGYTF.

This chain links TRBV18 with TRBJ1-3, with D unresolved. The length of the CDR3 is 19 residues. Germline V gives CDR1 KGHSH, CDR2 LQKENI. V was clipped by 2 bases and J by 0 bases, with 20 bases between them. The CDR3 here is CASSPGVVPSLSSGNTIYF. CDR3 nucleotide sequence: TGTGCCAGCTCACCAGGTGTCGTACCCTCACTTTCCTCTGGAAACACCATATATTTT. The full variable domain, its missing parts supplied by reference TRBV18 and TRBJ1-3, is NAGVMQNPRHLVRRRGQEARLRCSPMKGHSHVYWYRQLPEEGLKFMVYLQKENIIDESGMPKERFSAEFPKEGPSILRIQQVVRGDSAAYFCASSPGVVPSLSSGNTIYFGEGSWLTVV.